This T cell receptor (beta chain) was obtained from a study of blood T cell repertoires in COVID-19. Study in general: Donors in the United States, Italy and Spain gave samples during acute or convalescent COVID-19. The cDNA or gDNA used as material had been derived from T cells, B-cell-depleted T cells, or PBMCs.

The repertoire was sequenced with immunoSEQ multiplex PCR; TCRdb's copy has only in-frame clones and lacks some. The data show about 88,000 clones, with about nine tenths seen just once and over 6.5% held by the top ten. Trimming shortened V by 6 bases and J by 0 bases, and 3 bases separated the two germline ends. The CDR3 extends over 13 amino acids. The clonotype comes from a man aged 18 to 30 with COVID-19, enrolled during active disease. The sequenced sample was peripheral blood. The chain couples TRBV12-3 or TRBV12-4 to TRBJ1-6, with unresolved D. DNA of the CDR3: TGTGCCAGCAGCGGCTCCTATAATTCACCCCTCCACTTT. Amino acids: CASSGSYNSPLHF.